These 20 T cell receptor beta chains were all obtained from the same sample, sequenced in a study of control samples from healthy donors and cancer patients. Some clones are missing from TCRdb's copy, which holds only in-frame ones; the method was immunoSEQ multiplex PCR. This table holds roughly 89,000 clones, 91% found once. Material for sequencing was blood. Receptors were obtained from a man aged 50-59 years in good health.

The chain recombines TRBV27 with TRBJ2-2, with TRBD2 as a possible D gene (6 bases). The V gene's germline CDR1 is MNHEY and CDR2 SMNVEV (reference sequence). The CDR3 has 16 amino acids. The V end lost 5 bases, the J end lost 0 bases, and 13 bases lay between the germline ends. The CDR3 sequence is CASSPGGPTNTGELFF. The CDR3 bases are TGTGCCAGCAGTCCCGGAGGGCCTACGAACACCGGGGAGCTGTTTTTT.

The chain couples TRBV6-5 to TRBJ1-5; TRBD1 matches 9 bases. Germline CDR1 is MNHEY and CDR2 is SVGAGI. J was trimmed by 6 bases and V by 5 bases; bases with no gene match: 8. The CDR3 is made up of 15 amino acids. CDR3 DNA sequence: TGTGCCAGCAGTCGGGGACAGGGATACGGTCAGCCCCAGCATTTT. Protein product: CASSRGQGYGQPQHF.

The V gene is TRBV6-5, the J gene TRBJ1-4, with a possible D match to TRBD1 (5 bases). The V gene's germline CDR1 is MNHEY and CDR2 SVGAGI. The CDR3 runs to 15 residues. V was pared by 2 bases and J by 0 bases, with 7 bases between. This chain's CDR3 is CASSYGGSTNEKLFF. DNA of the CDR3: TGTGCCAGCAGTTACGGGGGTTCAACTAATGAAAAACTGTTTTTT.

CDR3 in amino acids: CASSPFGGSDTEAFF. In nucleotides, the CDR3 is TGTGCCAGCAGCCCCTTTGGGGGGTCGGACACTGAAGCTTTCTTT. The chain employs TRBV9 and TRBJ1-1, with D possibly matching TRBD1 (5 bases). CDR1 is SGDLS, CDR2 YYNGEE, per germline. The V end lost 4 bases, the J end lost 3 bases, and 16 bases lay between the germline ends. There are 15 residues in the CDR3.

This clone came up once. This chain joins TRBV7-9 and TRBJ2-7; the match to TRBD2 covers 9 bases. The CDR3 consists of 12 residues. The V and J ends lost 6 bases and 6 bases, in that order; junction bases with no gene match: 3. Germline V CDR1 and CDR2: SEHNR, FQNEAQ (reference sequence). CDR3 DNA sequence: TGTGCCAGCAGAGCGGGGGGACTCGAGCAGTACTTC. This translates into CASRAGGLEQYF.

On this clone itself: One end of the junction fails to match germline, which may point to a read error. The chain joins TRBV2 to TRBJ2-1, with 9 positions matching TRBD2. This CDR3 is 17 amino acids long. The germline V gene has CDR1 SNHLY and CDR2 FYNNEI. In DNA, the CDR3 is TGTGCCAGCAGTGGGATACTTGGCGGGGGGGTCCACAATGGGCAGTTCTTC. It translates to CASSGILGGGVHNGQFF.

V and J are TRBV5-1 and TRBJ2-5; no firm D call. V lost 0 bases and J lost 2, with 5 bases in between. CDR1 is SGHRS and CDR2 is YFSETQ in the germline V gene. This CDR3 has 13 amino acids. The CDR3 bases are TGCGCCAGCAGCTTGGGACCTCAAGAGACCCAGTACTTC. Protein sequence: CASSLGPQETQYF.

This clone was recorded once. The chain has TRBV5-4 and TRBJ1-2; 7 bases align to TRBD1. The germline CDR1 and CDR2 sequences are SGHNT and YYREEE (reference sequence). J lost 4 bases, V lost 1 base, and 13 bases had no gene match. The CDR3 sequence is 17 residues long. The CDR3 DNA sequence: TGTGCCAGCAGCTTGTTCGATATTGGGGGACAGCCCTATGGCTACACCTTC. It translates to CASSLFDIGGQPYGYTF.

This chain connects TRBV19 to TRBJ1-1; a possible D gene is TRBD1 (6 bases). Between the trimmed V and J ends, which lost 2 bases and 2 bases, there was a span of 18 bases. The CDR3 is 17 residues long. CDR1 and CDR2 (germline): LNHDA, SQIVND (reference sequence). The CDR3: CASSIQAGKGGNTEAFF. CDR3 in DNA: TGTGCCAGTAGTATACAGGCGGGCAAAGGGGGTAACACTGAAGCTTTCTTT.

The chain couples TRBV9 to TRBJ2-3; D may be TRBD2 (5 bases). This CDR3 spans 13 amino acids. V gave up 0 bases and J gave up 6 bases, with 8 bases separating them. CDR1 and CDR2 (germline): SGDLS, YYNGEE. The DNA for the CDR3 is TGTGCCAGCAGCGTAGGGTTAGCGGATACGCAGTATTTT. Translation gives CASSVGLADTQYF.

The chain links TRBV12-5 to TRBJ2-7; tentatively, D is TRBD1 (6 bases). Trimming shortened V by 6 bases and J by 3 bases, and 18 bases separated the two germline ends. Germline CDR1 reads LGHNT; CDR2 reads FRNRAP. The CDR3 covers 15 residues. CDR3 sequence (DNA): TGTGCTAGTGGGGCGTCGGACAGCTTATTCTACGAGCAGTACTTC. Translation: CASGASDSLFYEQYF.

This rearrangement joins TRBV6-5 to TRBJ2-1, with 9 bases identical to TRBD1. This CDR3 contains 15 residues. The germline CDR1 and CDR2 sequences are MNHEY and SVGAGI. Trimming at V came to 6 bases and at J to 6 bases, leaving 9 bases not matched to a gene. CDR3 nucleotide sequence: TGTGCCAGCAGACTCGACAGGGGGGGGACCAATGAGCAGTTCTTC. Encoded protein: CASRLDRGGTNEQFF.

The gene calls are TRBV12-3 or TRBV12-4 and TRBJ2-3; D not resolved. This CDR3 has 13 amino acids. The V end was cut by 5 bases, the J end by 6 bases, with 12 bases between. The CDR3 reads CASSADGLDTQYF. CDR3 coding DNA: TGTGCCAGCAGTGCCGACGGGCTCGATACGCAGTATTTT.

The chain combines TRBV5-1 with TRBJ2-7; TRBD1 agrees at 8 bases. The CDR3 sequence is 15 residues long. The trim removed 1 base at V and 2 bases at J, leaving 5 bases unmatched. The germline gives CDR1 SGHRS, CDR2 YFSETQ. CDR3 residues: CASSLNPQGAYEQYF. Here the CDR3 DNA reads TGCGCCAGCAGCTTGAACCCACAGGGGGCCTACGAGCAGTACTTC.

CDR3 DNA: TGTGCCAGTAGTCTTTCATTCGGCGGGAGGTCTAACTATGGCTACACCTTC. This encodes CASSLSFGGRSNYGYTF. The chain has TRBV19 and TRBJ1-2; D uncertain. V was clipped by 5 bases and J by 0 bases, with 19 bases between them. Germline CDR1 reads LNHDA; CDR2 reads SQIVND (reference sequence). The CDR3 covers 17 residues.

The chain is built from TRBV11-2 and TRBJ2-5; possibly TRBD2 for D (6 bases). V was clipped by 5 bases and J by 4 bases, with 14 bases between them. The CDR3 spans 14 residues. Germline V gene sequence: CDR1 SGHAT, CDR2 FQNNGV. The CDR3 reads CASSQNSGVETQYF. CDR3 coding DNA: TGTGCCAGCAGCCAAAACTCGGGAGTAGAGACCCAGTACTTC.

The V and J genes are TRBV5-1 and TRBJ1-4; possibly TRBD1 for D (5 bases). Trimming removed 0 bases at V and 4 bases at J, with 10 bases between. The CDR3 totals 15 residues. Germline CDR1 reads SGHRS; CDR2 reads YFSETQ. The CDR3 DNA is TGCGCCAGCAGCTTGGACATGGGACTTAATGAAAAACTGTTTTTT. Amino acid sequence: CASSLDMGLNEKLFF.

V usage is TRBV3-1 (or the pseudogene TRBV3-2) and J usage is TRBJ2-5; TRBD2 matches at 7 bases. CDR3 length: 13 amino acids. J was trimmed by 5 bases and V by 6 bases; bases with no gene match: 6. In germline, CDR1 is LGHDT, CDR2 YNNKEL (reference sequence). The CDR3 loop reads CASRVGGLETQYF. CDR3 bases: TGTGCCAGCAGGGTGGGAGGGTTGGAGACCCAGTACTTC.

This chain joins TRBV7-8 and TRBJ2-1; 7 nucleotides match TRBD2. The V and J ends lost 4 bases and 4 bases, in that order; junction bases with no gene match: 7. The CDR3 runs 15 residues. Per the germline V gene, CDR1 is SGHVS and CDR2 is FQNEAQ. DNA for the CDR3: TGTGCCAGCAGCTCCTTTAGCGGGTTGTACAATGAGCAGTTCTTC. Residues: CASSSFSGLYNEQFF.

V gene TRBV11-2 combines with J gene TRBJ2-7; unclear D gene. V shed 5 bases and J shed 3 bases, with 11 bases lying between them. Germline values: CDR1 SGHAT, CDR2 FQNNGV. The CDR3 has 13 residues. CDR3 protein: CASSLVTDYEQYF. CDR3 DNA: TGTGCCAGCAGCCTCGTGACCGACTACGAGCAGTACTTC.